This T cell receptor beta chain is from a study of cytomegalovirus exposure and HLA in healthy donors (dated by TCRdb to the late 2010s). Regarding the complete study: An earlier analysis of roughly 630 of the donors reported about 250 Gb of sequence data and 100 million to 140 million unique TCR beta sequences from 150 million to 200 million T cells. An early release covering 550 to 700 HLA-typed donors comprised approximately 300 gigabases of sequencing data and around 85 million unique TCR sequences. Of the roughly 400 genotyped donors, about 80% fell in the genetic ancestry cluster associated with self-reported Caucasian donors. The aim of the study was to test whether cataloging public T cell receptors could identify signatures of past pathogen exposure. The T cell repertoires of roughly 660 subjects were profiled by immunosequencing and related to cytomegalovirus serostatus. In addition to the first cohort of roughly 670 subjects, a separate validation cohort of some 120 different subjects was used. To predict cytomegalovirus infection status, the study brought together high-throughput TCR immunosequencing, statistical association of individual TCRs with disease status, and machine learning. To study patterns of TCR occurrence, a later analysis re-analyzed previously published TCR beta repertoires from just over 650 donors and added high-resolution HLA genotyping. Rather than drawing on any new phenotypic data, the later analysis identified candidate immune exposures from TCR beta sequences and the way those sequences occurred across donors. To decide whether each TCR beta V gene segment behaved as functional or pseudogenic, an earlier analysis of approximately 590 of the donors relied on high-throughput TCR beta sequencing. Donor age, sex, ethnicity and CMV serostatus were collected together with the repertoire data. In a later genetic analysis, genome-wide SNP genotypes for about three fifths of the 666 donors were used, and that subset was treated as a discovery cohort. Every repertoire in the discovery cohort had been generated on one and the same sequencing platform. HLA typing included class I and class II loci at four-digit resolution. Typing coverage varied by locus: 629-630 donors for A, B, C, DRB1 and DQB1; approximately 520 for DQA1; 606 for DPA1; 450 to 480 for DPB1. Because of strong linkage in the cohort, five DR-DQ haplotypes were treated as single units for association and clustering. On average, roughly 200,000 unique TCR beta nucleotide sequences were sequenced per donor among a few hundred genotyped donors of the cohort, with roughly 18% of those sequences being non-productive. The paper's findings and limits, for the study overall: In an earlier analysis of roughly 500 of the donors, most TCR beta V segments appeared in productive rearrangements about 90% or about 30% of the time, broadly matching IMGT annotations. A later analysis found that most CMV-associated TCR beta chains appeared HLA-restricted, with HLA associations seemingly driven largely by CMV exposure. About 17 rarely observed V segments, including chromosome 9 orphons, were excluded from the earlier analysis of about 610 of the donors because counts were too low. Across donors, most TCR sequences were observed very rarely, whereas some public TCRs were present in many individuals. The authors suggested that the approach could potentially be extended to other disease states and immunological phenotypes. According to a later genetic analysis, donors in an Asian-associated ancestry cluster had fewer N-insertions in productive TCRs than the roughly 700-donor mean. This cohort had only TCR beta chains sequenced, and the lack of alpha or paired-chain data limited which features could be detected. In a later analysis, about 16,000 TCR beta sequences were associated with specific HLA alleles at a false discovery rate of 0.05. The study listed approximately 150 TCR beta chains as associated with cytomegalovirus. Sequencing depth was assumed to be roughly uniform across donors in the presence/absence analyses, though that assumption may not hold. Three of the identified cytomegalovirus-associated TCR beta chains were confirmed in vitro to be specific for cytomegalovirus antigens. Strong co-occurrence of HLA alleles, especially DR and DQ, made assigning TCR associations to individual alleles difficult. The classifier was reported to diagnose cytomegalovirus status with high specificity and sensitivity in both the original and validation cohorts. A further reported finding was that TCR beta sequences accurately predicted the HLA-A and HLA-B alleles for most subjects in the first cohort. Some IMGT-functional V segments, including TRBV6-2 and TRBV6-3, could not be told apart with the 87-base-pair reads, so those segments were excluded. Linkage disequilibrium might explain the correlated functional status among segregating V segments, but an unknown experimental factor could not be ruled out. Because HLA typing was unavailable for some donors at each locus, only the typed subset was used in association tests. For the cohort, immune exposure information was limited to CMV serostatus. A group of highly shared sequence variants was considered likely to be a technical artifact of the sequencing pipeline. A later analysis reported that several top co-occurrence clusters appeared linked to parvovirus B19, influenza, CMV and Epstein-Barr virus. In a later analysis, HLA-associated TCR beta chains showed more clonal expansion and lower generation probabilities than non-associated chains that were equally common. V-gene and J-gene trimming of TCR beta chains was associated with a missense DCLRE1C variant in a later genetic analysis, and the association was replicated in an independent cohort. In a later analysis, TCR association rates were found to vary across HLA loci, with the most associated TCRs seen for DRB1 alleles and the fewest for HLA-C alleles.

In total, roughly 670 healthy bone marrow donors made up the cohort. At the time of sampling, all cohort members were nominally healthy, though unrecorded immune exposures were likely present. The donor was CMV seropositive and was included in the group of 250 to 300 seropositive cohort members. Each donor provided a peripheral blood sample, and peripheral blood mononuclear cells were used for TCR beta sequencing. The Qiagen DNeasy Blood Extraction Kit was used to extract genomic DNA from the blood cell samples. V is pruned by 5 bases and J by 7 bases, leaving 2 bases of the junction without a gene match. Its CDR3 holds 13 amino acids, cysteine through phenylalanine. The only DNA kept is the CDR3, 39 bases in frame from the first base. For CDR1 and CDR2, the germline V gene lists MGHRA and YSYEKL. Libraries came from the immunoSEQ multiplex PCR assay. For the multiplex PCR, a mixture combining 60 forward primers for TCR Vbeta segments and 13 reverse primers for TCR Jbeta segments was used. The CDR3 region of rearranged TCR beta genes was amplified from genomic DNA with a multiplex PCR assay. The amplified TCR beta libraries were sequenced on the Illumina HiSeq System as 87-base-pair reads. The original pipeline was this. Across the 640 or so repertoires, a later analysis counted 60 million to 90 million unique TCR beta chains, roughly 11 million of which were shared by at least two donors. Raw reads were error-corrected and collapsed into unique sequences with a nearest-neighbor algorithm that merged closely related sequences to remove PCR and sequencing errors. To assign V, D and J gene segments, CDR3 sequences were aligned to IMGT reference sequences. For a sequence to be retained, a match of at least six nucleotides to both a V gene segment and a J gene segment was required. Rearrangements were classified as productive when the CDR3 lacked stop codons and remained in frame with V and J, and all other rearrangements were classified as non-productive. CDR3 was defined according to IMGT convention as the region running from the second conserved V-encoded cysteine to the conserved J-encoded phenylalanine. The earlier analysis of more than 450 of the donors excluded sequences that lacked an unambiguous match to a single V gene segment. An earlier analysis of about 590 of the donors classified V segments as functional when productive rearrangements were above 56.7% and as segregating when the standard deviation between donors was above 5%. A statistical classification framework was built for diagnosing cytomegalovirus status from the catalog of TCR beta chain sequences. A later analysis assigned V and J genes by comparing TCR nucleotide sequences with IMGT/GENE-DB human TR gene sequences. A later analysis assigned CDR3 sequences and most-parsimonious VDJ recombination scenarios with the TCRdist pipeline. In a later analysis, every TCR beta chain was defined by the combination of its CDR3 amino acid sequence and its V-gene family, and reads without a unique V-gene family were dropped. To address suspected cross-contamination and a sequencing artifact, a later analysis removed around 590 highly shared, low-generation-probability nucleotide sequences. In a later analysis, a clonal expansion index for each public chain was calculated from normalized within-repertoire ranks of inferred template counts. In a later analysis, generation probabilities were computed using a VDJ recombination model fitted to out-of-frame rearrangements, and the results were checked against IGoR. A later analysis scored TCR-TCR, TCR-HLA and TCR-CMV co-occurrence with hypergeometric tests, applying a repertoire-size bias correction to TCR pairs. A later analysis estimated false discovery rates by permuting HLA or CMV assignments 20 times. A later analysis grouped co-occurring TCRs with DBSCAN, adding TCRdist sequence similarity when clustering within HLA-allele-positive subsets. Repertoires with fewer than 30,000 or more than 120,000 public chains, plus five repertoires with anomalous nucleotide sharing, were excluded from co-occurrence clustering. Imported from immuneACCESS, the table was reduced by TCRdb to in-frame sequences with V and J called. These copies leave out some clones; in studies compared against another copy, an unresolved V gene accounts for under half, and the cause of the remainder is not known. V and J calls and clone size are those listed in that table; D and trimming were worked out from the DNA. Across this sample there are more than 95,000 clones, with roughly 80% seen only once. The biggest ten clones account for about 5% of the sample.

In the case of this clone: What this receptor recognizes is not known. Base qualities are not provided; no much larger clone lies one nucleotide away.

The V and J segments used are TRBV4-1 and TRBJ1-3; 10 central nucleotides agree with TRBD1. This clonotype was obtained from a middle-aged man in good health and CMV-seropositive. Sample: PBMCs. In nucleotides, the sequence is TGCGCCAGCAGCGAGGGACAGGGGAACACCATATATTTT. This gives the protein CASSEGQGNTIYF.